One and the same sample provided the 27 T cell receptor beta chains below, sequenced in a study of cytomegalovirus exposure and HLA in healthy donors. PCR employed 60 Vbeta and 13 Jbeta primers. TCRdb's table, derived via immunoSEQ multiplex PCR, lists solely in-frame clones and lacks some. This repertoire shows around 110,000 clones, just over 70% found once; its top ten account for less than 0.95%. Sequencing input: PBMCs. The receptor source for this set is a boy aged 5 to 17 in good health and CMV-seronegative.

The chain employs TRBV4-1 and TRBJ1-3, with D perhaps TRBD1 (6 bases). Trimming took 4 bases from V and 8 from J, leaving 12 bases between them. The germline gives CDR1 MGHRA, CDR2 YSYEKL. The CDR3 totals 13 residues. CDR3 bases: TGCGCCAGCAGCCGAAACAGGGCGGACACCATATATTTT. Translation gives CASSRNRADTIYF.

This chain uses TRBV19 with TRBJ2-7, with D possibly matching TRBD2 (5 bases). The germline gives CDR1 LNHDA, CDR2 SQIVND (reference sequence). Trimming removed 2 bases at V and 4 bases at J, with 9 bases between. The CDR3 length is 13 residues. CDR3 sequence: CASSIFPGYEQYF. CDR3 DNA: TGTGCCAGTAGTATATTTCCGGGATACGAGCAGTACTTC. Supplemented by reference TRBV19 and TRBJ2-7, the full variable domain reads DGGITQSPKYLFRKEGQNVTLSCEQNLNHDAMYWYRQDPGQGLRLIYYSQIVNDFQKGDIAEGYSVSREKKESFPLTVTSAQKNPTAFYLCASSIFPGYEQYFGPGTRLTVT.

The rearrangement uses TRBV19 and TRBJ2-3; the match to TRBD2 covers 7 bases. The CDR3 totals 13 residues. V lost 5 bases and J lost 4; bases outside the gene matches: 3. The germline V gene has CDR1 LNHDA and CDR2 SQIVND (reference sequence). The CDR3 DNA reads as TGTGCCAGTAGTGTCGGACTAGCAGATACGCAGTATTTT. The encoded protein is CASSVGLADTQYF. Drawing the rest from reference TRBV19 and TRBJ2-3, the complete variable domain is DGGITQSPKYLFRKEGQNVTLSCEQNLNHDAMYWYRQDPGQGLRLIYYSQIVNDFQKGDIAEGYSVSREKKESFPLTVTSAQKNPTAFYLCASSVGLADTQYFGPGTRLTVL.

In this sample, this clone turned up once. This same CDR3 is encoded by further DNA sequences in the sample. The gene calls are TRBV4-1 and TRBJ1-5, with D uncertain. The CDR3 contains 14 residues. V gave up 3 bases and J gave up 6 bases, with 12 bases separating them. CDR1 and CDR2 (germline): MGHRA, YSYEKL. The CDR3 region is CASSHPARGQPQHF. The CDR3 nucleotides are TGCGCCAGCAGCCACCCAGCACGCGGTCAGCCCCAGCATTTT.

The CDR3 DNA reads TGTGCCAGCAGAGGGACAGGCAGGGAAAAACTGTTTTTT. Translating gives CASRGTGREKLFF. V is TRBV28 and J is TRBJ1-4; 8 bases align to TRBD1. Germline-derived CDR1 and CDR2 are MDHEN and SYDVKM. The CDR3 runs to 13 residues. Unmatched junction bases numbered 5, after V lost 6 bases and J lost 8 bases.

CDR3 in DNA: TGTGCCAGCAGCTTGAGAGGACAGGGTGACGCTTTCTTT. Protein: CASSLRGQGDAFF. The chain employs TRBV5-6 and TRBJ1-1; the match to TRBD1 covers 8 bases. CDR3 length equals 13 residues. The germline gives CDR1 SGHDT, CDR2 YYEEEE. V lost 1 base, J lost 11 bases, and 7 bases stayed unmatched.

The rearrangement links TRBV7-9 to TRBJ1-4, with 10 nucleotides matching TRBD1. There are 16 residues in the CDR3. Germline CDR1 SEHNR, CDR2 FQNEAQ (reference sequence). V lost 5 bases to trimming and J lost 3 bases; unmatched junction nucleotides: 6. CDR3: CASSPGQGGANEKLFF. The CDR3 region has the DNA TGTGCCAGCAGCCCAGGACAGGGGGGAGCTAATGAAAAACTGTTTTTT.

This chain joins TRBV30 and TRBJ2-7, with a weak D call TRBD2 (6 bases). Germline CDR1 and CDR2: GTSNPN and SVGIG (reference sequence). With 0 bases removed from V and 4 bases from J, the gap between germline ends came to 10 bases. This CDR3 is built from 13 residues. The CDR3 here is CAWSVSGVYEQYF. DNA for the CDR3: TGTGCCTGGAGTGTTAGCGGAGTATACGAGCAGTACTTC.

The CDR3 DNA follows: TGCGCCAGCAGTGAGAAGGGACAGGGGACAGATACGCAGTATTTT. It translates to CASSEKGQGTDTQYF. The chain employs TRBV10-1 and TRBJ2-3; 10 bases map to TRBD1. The junction had 2 bases not matched to a gene; V was cut back by 2 bases and J by 3 bases. The CDR3 contains 15 residues. Germline V gene data show CDR1 as WNHNN and CDR2 as SYGVQD (reference sequence).

The rearrangement uses TRBV11-3 and TRBJ2-5; the D is unclear. The CDR3 is 13 amino acids. CDR1 is SGHNT and CDR2 is YENEEA in the germline V gene. The V end was cut by 5 bases, the J end by 4 bases, with 11 bases between. DNA for the CDR3: TGTGCCAGCAGCCAATCCCCGAGAGAGACCCAGTACTTC. Protein product: CASSQSPRETQYF.

CDR3 protein: CASSPLSYGYTF. The CDR3 DNA reads as TGTGCCAGCAGCCCCCTCTCCTATGGCTACACCTTC. This rearrangement joins TRBV28 to TRBJ1-2, with D uncertain. From germline, CDR1 is MDHEN and CDR2 SYDVKM. The length of the CDR3 is 12 residues. The V gene lost 6 bases and the J gene lost 4 bases, with 9 bases spanning the gap.

The chain is built from TRBV9 and TRBJ1-4, with 7 bases fitting TRBD1. The CDR3 loop spans 16 amino acids. Germline V gene data show CDR1 as SGDLS and CDR2 as YYNGEE. V was pared by 0 bases and J by 7 bases, with 9 bases of the junction left unmatched. The CDR3 DNA is TGTGCCAGCAGCGTAGACCCCCAGGGGGTGGGTGAAAAACTGTTTTTT. As protein: CASSVDPQGVGEKLFF.

The chain links TRBV27 to TRBJ2-2; TRBD1 agrees at 8 bases. The germline V gene has CDR1 MNHEY and CDR2 SMNVEV (reference sequence). J gave up 3 bases and V 4 bases, and 13 bases lay outside the gene matches. This CDR3 spans 18 amino acids. Here the CDR3 DNA reads TGTGCCAGCAGTTCCTCCAACCCGAACAGGGGGTACACCGGGGAGCTGTTTTTT. As protein: CASSSSNPNRGYTGELFF.

The chain carries TRBV28 and TRBJ1-2, with D hard to call. CDR3 size: 11 residues. The germline CDR1 and CDR2 sequences are MDHEN and SYDVKM. V shed 6 bases and J shed 2 bases, with 4 bases lying between them. The chain's CDR3 is CASRQNYGYTF. CDR3 coding DNA: TGTGCCAGCAGACAGAACTATGGCTACACCTTC.

This clone occurred a few times. The J gene is TRBJ1-2, the V gene TRBV30, with 7 positions matching TRBD1. Germline CDR1 is GTSNPN and CDR2 is SVGIG (reference sequence). The trim removed 0 bases at V and 5 bases at J, leaving 6 bases unmatched. CDR3 length: 14 residues. The CDR3 region is CAWSVRDSLYGYTF. Here the CDR3 DNA reads TGTGCCTGGAGTGTTCGGGACAGCCTATATGGCTACACCTTC. The complete variable domain, with remaining parts taken from reference TRBV30 and TRBJ1-2, reads SQTIHQWPATLVQPVGSPLSLECTVEGTSNPNLYWYRQAAGRGLQLLFYSVGIGQISSEVPQNLSASRPQDRQFILSSKKLLLSDSGFYLCAWSVRDSLYGYTFGSGTRLTVV.

This clone has more than one count but fewer than ten. The genes are TRBV5-6 and TRBJ1-6; 7 bases align to TRBD1. Germline V CDR1 and CDR2: SGHDT, YYEEEE. The CDR3 runs to 16 residues. Trimming took 2 bases from V and 7 from J; bases not matched to a gene: 9. CDR3 in amino acids: CASSLPGQNLNSPLHF. In DNA, the CDR3 is TGTGCCAGCAGCTTACCGGGACAGAACCTAAATTCACCCCTCCACTTT.

This clone was seen a single time. The rearrangement links TRBV6-6 to TRBJ1-5; D remains ambiguous. Germline V gives CDR1 MNHNY, CDR2 SVGAGI (reference sequence). V shed 2 bases and J shed 2 bases, with 10 bases lying between them. The CDR3 has 15 amino acids. CDR3 in DNA: TGTGCCAGCAGTTACCGGAGGGTAGGCAATCAGCCCCAGCATTTT. It encodes CASSYRRVGNQPQHF.

A few counts support this clone. The chain has TRBV15 and TRBJ1-1; weak D call: TRBD1 (6 bases). This CDR3 has 14 amino acids. Germline V lookup: CDR1 LNHNV, CDR2 YYDKDF (reference sequence). Trimming took off 3 bases at V and 6 bases at J, with 14 bases between the two ends. CDR3 bases: TGTGCCACCAGCAGTAGGACAGACATTCCTGAAGCTTTCTTT. Its protein is CATSSRTDIPEAFF.

This clone is medium-sized. The chain combines TRBV6-4 with TRBJ2-1; TRBD2 matches 14 bases. The length of the CDR3 is 18 residues. V lost 6 bases and J lost 1; bases outside the gene matches: 8. Per the germline V gene, CDR1 is MRHNA and CDR2 is SNTAGT. CDR3 sequence: CASRGLAGASPSYNEQFF. CDR3 nucleotides: TGTGCCAGCAGGGGACTAGCGGGGGCCTCTCCTTCCTACAATGAGCAGTTCTTC.

This clone appeared a few times. This rearrangement joins TRBV4-1 to TRBJ1-5; D ambiguous. Germline V lookup: CDR1 MGHRA, CDR2 YSYEKL. The CDR3 length is 16 residues. The germline V and J ends were trimmed by 2 bases and 2 bases, with 13 bases remaining between them. The CDR3: CASSQLFEIGNQPQHF. CDR3 nucleotides: TGCGCCAGCAGCCAATTATTCGAAATAGGCAATCAGCCCCAGCATTTT.

The chain employs TRBV5-1 and TRBJ2-7; the D gene is possibly TRBD1 (6 bases). There are 13 residues in the CDR3. Germline assignment: CDR1 SGHRS and CDR2 YFSETQ. Trimming shortened V by 4 bases and J by 6 bases, and 14 bases separated the two germline ends. The CDR3 DNA reads as TGCGCCAGCAGCCTTCGCAGGGGCGGCGAGCAGTACTTC. Encoded protein: CASSLRRGGEQYF.

This chain joins TRBV9 and TRBJ1-5, with no clear D. Trimming took 0 bases from V and 5 from J, leaving 9 bases between them. The length of the CDR3 is 14 residues. Looked up from germline, CDR1 is SGDLS and CDR2 is YYNGEE. CDR3 residues: CASSVAETHQPQHF. The CDR3, as DNA: TGTGCCAGCAGCGTAGCCGAAACTCATCAGCCCCAGCATTTT.

The CDR3 DNA reads TGTGCCAGCAGCTTGGGACAGAACACTGAAGCTTTCTTT. It is translated as CASSLGQNTEAFF. V is TRBV7-2 and J is TRBJ1-1, with a weak D call TRBD1 (6 bases). The CDR3 totals 13 residues. CDR1 SGHTA and CDR2 FQGNSA come from the germline V gene. With 3 bases removed from V and 1 base from J, the gap between germline ends came to 6 bases.

This clone turned up a few times. The V and J genes are TRBV12-5 and TRBJ2-5; weak D call: TRBD2 (5 bases). The CDR3 totals 14 residues. The germline V gene has CDR1 LGHNT and CDR2 FRNRAP. Trimming cost V 7 bases and J 7 bases, with 19 bases left between them. Here the CDR3 reads CASALRAPAGTQYF. CDR3 nucleotides: TGTGCTAGTGCCCTCCGGGCTCCGGCGGGGACCCAGTACTTC.

This rearrangement joins TRBV11-1 to TRBJ2-7; TRBD2 is a possible D gene (5 bases). The CDR3 spans 14 residues. Germline V lookup: CDR1 SGHAT, CDR2 FQDESV (reference sequence). Trimming stripped 11 bases from V and 3 bases from J, with 20 bases between. CDR3 amino acids: CAPTLREGHYEQYF. DNA of the CDR3: TGTGCCCCCACCCTACGCGAGGGCCACTACGAGCAGTACTTC.

The chain combines TRBV28 with TRBJ2-3, with TRBD2 identical over 10 bases. This CDR3 has 15 residues. Germline-derived CDR1 and CDR2 are MDHEN and SYDVKM. The trim removed 7 bases at V and 0 bases at J, leaving 4 bases unmatched. The chain's CDR3 is CASKLAGPSTDTQYF. CDR3 sequence (DNA): TGTGCCAGCAAACTAGCGGGGCCTAGCACAGATACGCAGTATTTT.

The V and J genes are TRBV19 and TRBJ2-3, with 12 bases lining up with TRBD2. The V and J ends lost 1 base and 6 bases, in that order; junction bases with no gene match: 8. The CDR3 loop spans 17 amino acids. Germline V CDR1 and CDR2: LNHDA, SQIVND (reference sequence). CDR3 sequence reads: CASSIAGLAGNSDTQYF. CDR3 DNA: TGTGCCAGTAGTATAGCAGGACTAGCGGGGAATAGTGATACGCAGTATTTT.